Here is one T cell receptor beta chain with its context. V lost 8 bases, J lost 4 bases, and 14 bases lay in between. The CDR3 runs 13 residues. From germline, CDR1 is MNHEY and CDR2 SVGAGI. The source of the sample is a study of control samples from healthy donors and cancer patients. Libraries were prepared by immunoSEQ multiplex PCR; TCRdb keeps only in-frame clonotypes and omits some of them. The sample lists about 92,000 clones, roughly four fifths seen once, with about 9.8% in the top ten. The sequence was obtained from a woman aged 60-75 years in good health. The rearrangement joins TRBV6-5 to TRBJ1-1; TRBD1 is a possible D gene (5 bases). Sample: blood. CDR3 in DNA: TGTGCCAGCCGGCCGCGGGGCGGCACTGAAGCTTTCTTT. Translating gives CASRPRGGTEAFF.